This T cell receptor (beta chain) was found in a study of identical twins. Study-wide results and limits: A cross-sectional statistical analysis, not follow-up of the same donors, supported the conclusions.

This CDR3 is 17 amino acids long. CDR1 is LGHDT, CDR2 YNNKEL, per germline (reference sequence). The V end was cut by 4 bases, the J end by 4 bases, with 23 bases between. TCRdb called the 5' RACE reads again in MiXCR, with one record for every CDR3 protein. The data contain 550,000 to 800,000 distinct CDR3 sequences, under 8.5% of them seen just once; the ten biggest clones take up 1.6%. A word on this clonotype: The antigen is unknown.

These same records also appear under a second study, on yellow fever vaccine responses in identical twins.

The material sequenced was PBMCs. V usage is TRBV3-1 and J usage is TRBJ2-7, with D perhaps assigned TRBD1 or TRBD2 (6 bases each). This receptor was identified in a woman aged 18 to 35 in good health. The CDR3 is CASSPRRVGGCRYEQYV. The DNA of the CDR3 is TGTGCCAGCAGCCCCAGAAGGGTCGGGGGCTGTCGTTACGAGCAGTACGTC.